These 19 T cell receptor beta chains originate from one sample sequenced in a study of brain T cells in children with intractable seizures. The data were produced by immunoSEQ multiplex PCR, yet TCRdb's version contains in-frame clones alone and is incomplete. The sample holds around 80,000 clones, around 90% seen once. This specimen consisted of peripheral blood, obtained at surgery. The receptors originated from a girl aged 2 to 9 with Rasmussen encephalitis and intractable seizures.

The chain uses TRBV29-1 and TRBJ1-2, with 7 bases identical to TRBD1. The CDR3 loop spans 15 amino acids. Trimming at V came to 4 bases and at J to 5 bases, leaving 13 bases not matched to a gene. Germline V gene data show CDR1 as SQVTM and CDR2 as ANQGSEA. The CDR3 sequence is CSVGSGQLSSYGYTF. The DNA of the CDR3 is TGCAGCGTTGGATCGGGACAGCTAAGTTCTTATGGCTACACCTTC.

CDR3 nucleotides: TGTGCCAGTAGTATAGACACCTATAATTCACCCCTCCACTTT. It codes for CASSIDTYNSPLHF. The chain has TRBV19 and TRBJ1-6; D unresolved. The CDR3 is made up of 14 amino acids. Germline CDR1 LNHDA, CDR2 SQIVND (reference sequence). V was cut by 0 bases and J by 2 bases, with 2 bases left in between.

The CDR3 here is CASSLDVKGRNEQFF. The DNA for the CDR3 is TGTGCCAGCAGTTTAGATGTAAAAGGGAGGAATGAGCAGTTCTTC. The rearrangement joins TRBV27 to TRBJ2-1; maybe TRBD2 (6 bases). V lost 2 bases to trimming and J lost 7 bases, with 15 bases between them. The germline V gene has CDR1 MNHEY and CDR2 SMNVEV (reference sequence). CDR3 length equals 15 residues.

This chain joins TRBV7-9 and TRBJ1-6; TRBD1 is a possible D gene (5 bases). Germline V gene data show CDR1 as SEHNR and CDR2 as FQNEAQ (reference sequence). V gave up 2 bases and J gave up 6 bases, with 11 bases separating them. The CDR3 loop spans 15 amino acids. Written as DNA, the CDR3 is TGTGCCAGCAGCTTATATTCTAGGGGTAATTCACCCCTCCACTTT. Protein: CASSLYSRGNSPLHF.

The chain is built from TRBV5-4 and TRBJ2-5, with TRBD2 identical over 9 bases. This CDR3 comprises 14 residues. Germline V gene sequence: CDR1 SGHNT, CDR2 YYREEE (reference sequence). With V trimmed by 5 bases and J by 5 bases, 7 bases remained unmatched. The CDR3 DNA reads TGTGCCAGCAGTTTTAGCGGGGGTGGGGAGACCCAGTACTTC. This gives the protein CASSFSGGGETQYF.

The chain recombines TRBV7-2 with TRBJ1-2; TRBD1 agrees at 11 bases. There are 15 residues in the CDR3. Trimming cost V 5 bases and J 4 bases; bases outside gene matches: 6. The V gene's germline CDR1 is SGHTA and CDR2 FQGNSA. The chain's CDR3 is CASSTHGQGAYGYTF. The CDR3 bases are TGTGCCAGCAGCACCCACGGACAGGGGGCCTATGGCTACACCTTC. The complete variable domain, with remaining parts taken from reference TRBV7-2 and TRBJ1-2, reads GAGVSQSPSNKVTEKGKDVELRCDPISGHTALYWYRQSLGQGLEFLIYFQGNSAPDKSGLPSDRFSAERTGGSVSTLTIQRTQQEDSAVYLCASSTHGQGAYGYTFGSGTRLTVV.

The rearrangement joins TRBV7-9 to TRBJ2-5; no clear D gene. CDR1 is SEHNR, CDR2 FQNEAQ, per germline (reference sequence). V lost 1 base and J lost 1, with 10 bases in between. The CDR3 runs to 15 residues. The DNA of the CDR3 is TGTGCCAGCAGCTTAGACTTTTCTGTCCAAGAGACCCAGTACTTC. It codes for CASSLDFSVQETQYF.

Relative to its sample, this clone is medium-sized (0.01 to 0.1%). The chain recombines TRBV18 with TRBJ1-1; no reliable D call. The germline V gene has CDR1 KGHSH and CDR2 LQKENI. Trimming left V 0 bases short and J 7 bases short, with 12 bases between. This CDR3 comprises 14 residues. CDR3 amino acids: CASSPPTALYEAFF. CDR3 DNA sequence: TGTGCCAGCTCACCACCGACCGCACTATATGAAGCTTTCTTT.

CDR3 sequence: CASSLDGPVRTGELFF. In nucleotides, the CDR3 is TGTGCCAGCAGTTTAGACGGACCGGTACGGACCGGGGAGCTGTTTTTT. J is TRBJ2-2 and V is TRBV27, with D uncertain. V lost 2 bases, J lost 5 bases, and 15 bases lay in between. This CDR3 spans 16 amino acids. Germline V gives CDR1 MNHEY, CDR2 SMNVEV (reference sequence).

CDR3 sequence reads: CASSPTGTKDQPQHF. CDR3 nucleotide sequence: TGTGCCAGCTCACCGACCGGGACAAAGGATCAGCCCCAGCATTTT. The chain is built from TRBV18 and TRBJ1-5, with a possible D match to TRBD1 (6 bases). The CDR3 consists of 15 residues. V lost 3 bases and J lost 5, with 14 bases in between. Germline-derived CDR1 and CDR2 are KGHSH and LQKENI.

The chain links TRBV30 to TRBJ2-2; 7 bases match TRBD1. The CDR3 covers 15 residues. The V gene end was trimmed by 2 bases and the J gene end by 4 bases; junction bases not matched to a gene: 7. Germline assignment: CDR1 GTSNPN and CDR2 SVGIG (reference sequence). The CDR3 DNA follows: TGTGCCTGGAGTCGTGGGACAGATTCCACCGGGGAGCTGTTTTTT. Translating gives CAWSRGTDSTGELFF.

The J gene is TRBJ2-3, the V gene TRBV5-1; D is ambiguous. In germline, CDR1 is SGHRS, CDR2 YFSETQ. Trimming left V 1 base short and J 2 bases short, with 5 bases between. The CDR3 extends over 13 amino acids. In DNA, the CDR3 is TGCGCCAGCAGCTTGTCGCACACAGATACGCAGTATTTT. It translates to CASSLSHTDTQYF.

The chain links TRBV20-1 to TRBJ1-2, with unresolved D. Germline lookup yields CDR1 DFQATT and CDR2 SNEGSKA (reference sequence). The CDR3 has 15 amino acids. Between the trimmed V and J ends, which lost 3 bases and 2 bases, there was a span of 16 bases. CDR3 coding DNA: TGCAGTGCTAGTTTATACGGGCCCGAGAACTATGGCTACACCTTC. It encodes CSASLYGPENYGYTF.

V gene TRBV7-6 combines with J gene TRBJ1-4, with no clear D. CDR1 is SGHVS and CDR2 is FNYEAQ in the germline V gene. The length of the CDR3 is 16 residues. The germline V and J ends were trimmed by 3 bases and 1 base, with 12 bases remaining between them. The CDR3 here is CASSLNLRETNEKLFF. As DNA, the CDR3 is TGTGCCAGCAGCTTGAACTTAAGGGAAACTAATGAAAAACTGTTTTTT.

The chain carries TRBV4-1 and TRBJ2-1; a weak D match, TRBD1 (6 bases). The CDR3 has 19 amino acids. Germline-derived CDR1 and CDR2 are MGHRA and YSYEKL. V lost 0 bases and J 2 bases, leaving 20 bases between the germline ends. CDR3 sequence (DNA): TGCGCCAGCAGCCAAGATCGGAACGCAGGGGCCATCGCCTACAATGAGCAGTTCTTC. This translates into CASSQDRNAGAIAYNEQFF.

The chain joins TRBV27 to TRBJ2-2; D remains ambiguous. Germline CDR1 and CDR2: MNHEY and SMNVEV (reference sequence). V lost 3 bases to trimming and J lost 3 bases, with 5 bases between them. The CDR3 sequence is 13 residues long. The CDR3 loop reads CASSFRDTGELFF. The CDR3 nucleotides are TGTGCCAGCAGTTTTCGGGACACCGGGGAGCTGTTTTTT.

This clone was observed a single time. The chain has TRBV11-3 and TRBJ2-7; 11 bases match TRBD1. Looked up from germline, CDR1 is SGHNT and CDR2 is YENEEA. The CDR3 has 18 amino acids. The V and J ends lost 3 bases and 1 base, in that order; junction bases with no gene match: 11. CDR3 in DNA: TGTGCCAGCAGCTTCTCTGGGACAGGGGGTAGGAGATCCTACGAGCAGTACTTC. Its translation: CASSFSGTGGRRSYEQYF.

This sequence joins TRBV4-1 and TRBJ2-1, with D maybe TRBD1 (5 bases). Trimming left V 3 bases short and J 8 bases short, with 20 bases between. The CDR3 covers 16 residues. Germline V gives CDR1 MGHRA, CDR2 YSYEKL. CDR3 nucleotides: TGCGCCAGCAGCCAGTTTAGGGGAAGTTGGGCCGATGAGCAGTTCTTC. This gives the protein CASSQFRGSWADEQFF.

V usage is TRBV5-4 and J usage is TRBJ2-7; 8 bases fit TRBD1. In germline, CDR1 is SGHNT, CDR2 YYREEE (reference sequence). V lost 0 bases to trimming and J lost 4 bases; unmatched junction nucleotides: 6. The CDR3 is 15 amino acids. CDR3 nucleotide sequence: TGTGCCAGCAGCTTGGTAGGACAGGGAGTGTACGAGCAGTACTTC. Amino acid sequence: CASSLVGQGVYEQYF.